These T cell receptor beta chains were read from a single sample in a study of vaccination effects on CD4 cells after COVID-19. Data came from immunoSEQ multiplex PCR; TCRdb stores just in-frame clones and leaves some out. The sample contains tens of thousands of clones, approximately 70% of which appear only once. No antigen has been assigned to these receptors. The sample here was CD4+ T cells from PBMCs cultured with SARS-CoV-2 spike peptides, taken before COVID-19 vaccination. The receptors derive from a human donor who received a COVID-19 vaccine. Both conserved end residues are part of each CDR3. The order of the fields is D gene, J gene, V gene, clone size, CDR3 protein, CDR3 DNA. D genes are given only for firm matches. For some rows the clone size is stated as once, few or many, or as a class when expanded; others skip it.

d_call: TRBD1
j_call: TRBJ1-2
v_call: TRBV7-2
clone_size: -
cdr3_aa: CASSWTGKGGYTF
cdr3_nt: TGTGCCAGCAGCTGGACAGGGAAAGGAGGCTACACCTTC

d_call: TRBD1
j_call: TRBJ1-1
v_call: TRBV3-1/TRBV3-2
clone_size: -
cdr3_aa: CASSPDRVNTEAFF
cdr3_nt: TGTGCCAGCAGCCCGGACAGGGTGAACACTGAAGCTTTCTTT

d_call: -
j_call: TRBJ1-1
v_call: TRBV12-5
clone_size: -
cdr3_aa: CASGLVLGNQGTEAFF
cdr3_nt: TGTGCTAGTGGTTTGGTACTCGGGAATCAGGGCACTGAAGCTTTCTTT

d_call: -
j_call: TRBJ2-7
v_call: TRBV5-6
clone_size: -
cdr3_aa: CASSYLGRALSEQYF
cdr3_nt: TGTGCCAGCAGCTACCTAGGACGGGCCCTTAGCGAGCAGTACTTC

d_call: -
j_call: TRBJ1-4
v_call: TRBV11-2
clone_size: -
cdr3_aa: CASSPIRGANEKLFF
cdr3_nt: TGTGCCAGCAGCCCTATTAGGGGGGCCAATGAAAAACTGTTTTTT

d_call: -
j_call: TRBJ2-5
v_call: TRBV5-1
clone_size: -
cdr3_aa: CASSLAGRETQYF
cdr3_nt: TGCGCCAGCAGCTTGGCCGGTCGGGAGACCCAGTACTTC

d_call: -
j_call: TRBJ2-3
v_call: TRBV7-9
clone_size: -
cdr3_aa: CASSLGDGTDTQYF
cdr3_nt: TGTGCCAGCAGCTTAGGGGACGGCACAGATACGCAGTATTTT

d_call: -
j_call: TRBJ1-3
v_call: TRBV6-5
clone_size: -
cdr3_aa: CASSYSRDGNTIYF
cdr3_nt: TGTGCCAGCAGTTACTCGAGGGATGGAAACACCATATATTTT

d_call: -
j_call: TRBJ2-5
v_call: TRBV7-7
clone_size: few
cdr3_aa: CASSSSRAELQETQYF
cdr3_nt: TGTGCTAGCAGCTCCTCCCGAGCGGAACTCCAAGAGACCCAGTACTTC

d_call: -
j_call: TRBJ2-7
v_call: TRBV24-1
clone_size: -
cdr3_aa: CATSSYEQYF
cdr3_nt: TGTGCCACCTCGTCATACGAGCAGTACTTC

d_call: TRBD1
j_call: TRBJ2-7
v_call: TRBV14
clone_size: -
cdr3_aa: CASSKRTGSLSEQYF
cdr3_nt: TGTGCCAGCAGCAAAAGGACAGGGTCACTTAGCGAGCAGTACTTC

d_call: TRBD2
j_call: TRBJ2-5
v_call: TRBV2
clone_size: -
cdr3_aa: CASSGSSGVRETQYF
cdr3_nt: TGTGCCAGCAGTGGGTCTAGCGGGGTACGAGAGACCCAGTACTTC

d_call: -
j_call: TRBJ1-5
v_call: TRBV6-5
clone_size: -
cdr3_aa: CASSLGVNSNQPQHF
cdr3_nt: TGTGCCAGCAGCTTGGGGGTTAATAGCAATCAGCCCCAGCATTTT

d_call: -
j_call: TRBJ2-7
v_call: TRBV6-5
clone_size: few
cdr3_aa: CASSYRGEQYF
cdr3_nt: TGTGCCAGCAGTTACCGGGGGGAGCAGTACTTC

d_call: TRBD1
j_call: TRBJ1-5
v_call: TRBV12-3/TRBV12-4
clone_size: few
cdr3_aa: CASSLQGYQPQHF
cdr3_nt: TGTGCCAGCAGCCTACAGGGGTATCAGCCCCAGCATTTT

d_call: -
j_call: TRBJ1-3
v_call: TRBV4-2
clone_size: -
cdr3_aa: CASSRTASGNTIYF
cdr3_nt: TGTGCCAGCAGTCGGACAGCCTCTGGAAACACCATATATTTT

d_call: TRBD2
j_call: TRBJ2-1
v_call: TRBV27
clone_size: -
cdr3_aa: CASSLRTSGGAGSYNEQFF
cdr3_nt: TGTGCCAGCAGTTTAAGGACTAGCGGGGGGGCCGGTTCCTACAATGAGCAGTTCTTC

d_call: TRBD2
j_call: TRBJ2-5
v_call: TRBV5-1
clone_size: -
cdr3_aa: CASSLAGAQETQYF
cdr3_nt: TGCGCCAGCTCCTTAGCGGGAGCCCAAGAGACCCAGTACTTC

d_call: -
j_call: TRBJ1-5
v_call: TRBV28
clone_size: few
cdr3_aa: CATEDRRVMGNQPQHF
cdr3_nt: TGTGCCACCGAGGACCGAAGGGTTATGGGCAATCAGCCCCAGCATTTT

d_call: TRBD1
j_call: TRBJ2-1
v_call: TRBV7-9
clone_size: -
cdr3_aa: CASSSSNRGQGEQFF
cdr3_nt: TGTGCCAGCAGCTCGTCCAACAGGGGGCAAGGTGAGCAGTTCTTC

d_call: -
j_call: TRBJ1-5
v_call: TRBV7-8
clone_size: -
cdr3_aa: CASSLARAGVNQPQHF
cdr3_nt: TGTGCCAGCAGCTTAGCGCGGGCAGGGGTAAATCAGCCCCAGCATTTT

d_call: -
j_call: TRBJ1-1
v_call: TRBV3-1/TRBV3-2
clone_size: few
cdr3_aa: CASSQFTTATLNTEAFF
cdr3_nt: TGTGCCAGCAGCCAGTTCACGACAGCTACGTTGAACACTGAAGCTTTCTTT

d_call: -
j_call: TRBJ2-7
v_call: TRBV6-5
clone_size: -
cdr3_aa: CASTSPGVSEQYF
cdr3_nt: TGTGCCAGCACTTCCCCCGGGGTCTCCGAGCAGTACTTC

d_call: TRBD1
j_call: TRBJ2-7
v_call: TRBV3-1/TRBV3-2
clone_size: once
cdr3_aa: CASSQDWTGYEQYF
cdr3_nt: TGTGCCAGCAGCCAAGATTGGACAGGCTACGAGCAGTACTTC

d_call: TRBD2
j_call: TRBJ2-3
v_call: TRBV12-3/TRBV12-4
clone_size: -
cdr3_aa: CASSYGLVGEYF
cdr3_nt: TGTGCCAGCAGTTACGGACTAGTGGGGGAGTATTTT

d_call: TRBD1
j_call: TRBJ1-2
v_call: TRBV18
clone_size: once
cdr3_aa: CASSQRQGSNYGYTF
cdr3_nt: TGTGCCAGCTCACAGAGACAGGGCTCTAACTATGGCTACACCTTC

d_call: TRBD1
j_call: TRBJ2-1
v_call: TRBV5-8
clone_size: -
cdr3_aa: CASSGRGLYNEQFF
cdr3_nt: TGTGCCAGCAGCGGCAGGGGGCTCTACAATGAGCAGTTCTTC

d_call: -
j_call: TRBJ2-7
v_call: TRBV5-6
clone_size: -
cdr3_aa: CASSFGQTTIYEQYF
cdr3_nt: TGTGCCAGCAGCTTCGGACAGACTACCATCTACGAGCAGTACTTC

d_call: TRBD1
j_call: TRBJ1-1
v_call: TRBV29-1
clone_size: -
cdr3_aa: CSVDRGLAEAFF
cdr3_nt: TGCAGCGTTGACAGGGGGCTCGCTGAAGCTTTCTTT

d_call: -
j_call: TRBJ1-5
v_call: TRBV7-2
clone_size: -
cdr3_aa: CASSLVPGQNQPQHF
cdr3_nt: TGTGCCAGCAGCTTAGTACCCGGACAAAATCAGCCCCAGCATTTT

d_call: -
j_call: TRBJ2-7
v_call: TRBV5-6
clone_size: -
cdr3_aa: CASSLGSLSHYEQYF
cdr3_nt: TGTGCCAGCAGCTTGGGGAGCCTCAGCCACTACGAGCAGTACTTC

d_call: TRBD2
j_call: TRBJ2-3
v_call: TRBV3-1/TRBV3-2
clone_size: -
cdr3_aa: CASSQKLSGSTDTQYF
cdr3_nt: TGTGCCAGCAGCCAAAAACTTAGCGGGAGCACAGATACGCAGTATTTT

d_call: -
j_call: TRBJ2-7
v_call: TRBV7-9
clone_size: -
cdr3_aa: CASSFYPGISYEQYF
cdr3_nt: TGTGCCAGCAGCTTTTATCCAGGGATAAGCTACGAGCAGTACTTC

d_call: TRBD2
j_call: TRBJ2-3
v_call: TRBV4-1
clone_size: once
cdr3_aa: CASGYGSGGHPDTQYF
cdr3_nt: TGCGCCAGCGGATACGGGAGCGGGGGGCATCCAGATACGCAGTATTTT

d_call: TRBD1
j_call: TRBJ1-2
v_call: TRBV30
clone_size: -
cdr3_aa: CAWSNVRGRGYTF
cdr3_nt: TGTGCCTGGAGTAATGTAAGGGGGCGAGGCTACACCTTC

d_call: -
j_call: TRBJ2-7
v_call: TRBV28
clone_size: -
cdr3_aa: CASSLPGRDYEQYF
cdr3_nt: TGTGCCAGCAGTTTACCCGGCCGGGACTACGAGCAGTACTTC

d_call: -
j_call: TRBJ2-3
v_call: TRBV19
clone_size: -
cdr3_aa: CASSISWGRGTDTQYF
cdr3_nt: TGTGCCAGTAGTATAAGCTGGGGGCGCGGCACAGATACGCAGTATTTT

d_call: -
j_call: TRBJ2-1
v_call: TRBV5-6
clone_size: -
cdr3_aa: CASSIGPGSYNEQFF
cdr3_nt: TGTGCCAGCAGCATAGGACCAGGCTCCTACAATGAGCAGTTCTTC

d_call: -
j_call: TRBJ1-5
v_call: TRBV12-3/TRBV12-4
clone_size: -
cdr3_aa: CASSFRIHQPQHF
cdr3_nt: TGTGCCAGCAGTTTCAGGATCCATCAGCCCCAGCATTTT

d_call: -
j_call: TRBJ1-2
v_call: TRBV10-3
clone_size: -
cdr3_aa: CAISEPKGKDTNYGYTF
cdr3_nt: TGTGCCATCAGTGAGCCCAAGGGGAAGGACACTAACTATGGCTACACCTTC

d_call: TRBD2
j_call: TRBJ2-7
v_call: TRBV7-9
clone_size: -
cdr3_aa: CASSPRGGLAGSEQYF
cdr3_nt: TGTGCCAGCAGCCCCCGGGGTGGCCTAGCGGGAAGCGAGCAGTACTTC

d_call: TRBD1
j_call: TRBJ2-1
v_call: TRBV28
clone_size: -
cdr3_aa: CASSWLNRGQGQFF
cdr3_nt: TGTGCCAGCAGTTGGCTAAACAGGGGGCAGGGGCAGTTCTTC

d_call: -
j_call: TRBJ2-5
v_call: TRBV29-1
clone_size: -
cdr3_aa: CSVDGGSQQTQYF
cdr3_nt: TGCAGCGTTGACGGAGGGAGCCAACAGACCCAGTACTTC

d_call: TRBD1
j_call: TRBJ1-1
v_call: TRBV6-5
clone_size: -
cdr3_aa: CASSRRTGKGTEAFF
cdr3_nt: TGTGCCAGCAGTCGAAGGACAGGGAAGGGCACTGAAGCTTTCTTT

d_call: -
j_call: TRBJ2-7
v_call: TRBV5-6
clone_size: once
cdr3_aa: CASSLVRSEQYF
cdr3_nt: TGTGCCAGCAGCTTGGTCCGAAGCGAGCAGTACTTC

d_call: -
j_call: TRBJ1-1
v_call: TRBV12-3/TRBV12-4
clone_size: -
cdr3_aa: CASSFPSSTEAFF
cdr3_nt: TGTGCCAGCAGTTTTCCGTCCTCCACTGAAGCTTTCTTT

d_call: -
j_call: TRBJ2-2
v_call: TRBV9
clone_size: -
cdr3_aa: CASSGGGTGNTGELFF
cdr3_nt: TGTGCCAGCAGCGGGGGGGGGACAGGGAACACCGGGGAGCTGTTTTTT

d_call: -
j_call: TRBJ1-6
v_call: TRBV7-2
clone_size: -
cdr3_aa: CASRRGDNSPLHF
cdr3_nt: TGTGCCAGCAGGAGGGGAGATAATTCACCCCTCCACTTT

d_call: -
j_call: TRBJ2-2
v_call: TRBV5-1
clone_size: -
cdr3_aa: CASSPRQTTGELFF
cdr3_nt: TGCGCCAGCAGCCCTAGACAGACGACCGGGGAGCTGTTTTTT

d_call: TRBD2
j_call: TRBJ2-5
v_call: TRBV6-5
clone_size: -
cdr3_aa: CAISWTSGGAGETQYF
cdr3_nt: TGTGCCATCAGTTGGACTAGCGGGGGGGCGGGTGAGACCCAGTACTTC

d_call: -
j_call: TRBJ1-1
v_call: TRBV5-4
clone_size: -
cdr3_aa: CASSLSQLTTEAFF
cdr3_nt: TGTGCCAGCAGCTTGAGTCAGCTAACCACTGAAGCTTTCTTT